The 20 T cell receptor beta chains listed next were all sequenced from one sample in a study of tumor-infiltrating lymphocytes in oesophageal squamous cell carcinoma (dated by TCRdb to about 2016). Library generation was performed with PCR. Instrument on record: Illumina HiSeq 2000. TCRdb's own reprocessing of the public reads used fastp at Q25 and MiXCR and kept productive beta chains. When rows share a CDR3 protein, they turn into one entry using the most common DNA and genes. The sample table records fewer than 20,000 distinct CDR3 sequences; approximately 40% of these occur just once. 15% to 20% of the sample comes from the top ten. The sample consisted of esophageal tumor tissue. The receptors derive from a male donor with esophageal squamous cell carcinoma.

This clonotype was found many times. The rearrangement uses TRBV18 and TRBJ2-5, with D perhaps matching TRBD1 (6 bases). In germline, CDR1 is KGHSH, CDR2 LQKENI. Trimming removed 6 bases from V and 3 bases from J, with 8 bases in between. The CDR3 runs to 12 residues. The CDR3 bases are TGTGCCAGCTCCCCAGGGGAAGAGACCCAGTACTTC. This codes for CASSPGEETQYF.

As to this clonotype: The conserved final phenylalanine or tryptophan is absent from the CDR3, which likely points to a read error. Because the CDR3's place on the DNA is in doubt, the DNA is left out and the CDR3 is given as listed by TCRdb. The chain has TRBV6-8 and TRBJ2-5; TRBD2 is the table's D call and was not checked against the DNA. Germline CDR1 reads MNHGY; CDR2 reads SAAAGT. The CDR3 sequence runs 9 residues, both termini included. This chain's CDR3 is CASSATGLA.

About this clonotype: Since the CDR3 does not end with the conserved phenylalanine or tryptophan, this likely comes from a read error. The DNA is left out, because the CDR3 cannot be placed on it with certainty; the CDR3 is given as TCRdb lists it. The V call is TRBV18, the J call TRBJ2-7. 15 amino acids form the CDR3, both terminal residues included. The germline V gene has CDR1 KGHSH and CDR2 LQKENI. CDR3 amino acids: CASSRQGAYGYTFGS.

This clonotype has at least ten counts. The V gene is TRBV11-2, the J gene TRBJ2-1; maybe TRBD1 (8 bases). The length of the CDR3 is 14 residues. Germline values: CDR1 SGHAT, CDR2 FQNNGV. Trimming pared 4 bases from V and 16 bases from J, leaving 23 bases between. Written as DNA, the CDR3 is TGTGCCAGCAGCTCTTTGGACAGGGAGGGGGTTGGATTCTTC. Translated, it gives CASSSLDREGVGFF.

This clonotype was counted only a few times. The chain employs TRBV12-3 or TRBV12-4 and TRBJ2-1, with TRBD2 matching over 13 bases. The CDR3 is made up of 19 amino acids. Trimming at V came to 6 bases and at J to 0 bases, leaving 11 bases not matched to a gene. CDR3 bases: TGTGCCAGCAGAGGCCGGCCTGGGACTAGCGGGATCTCCTACAATGAGCAGTTCTTC. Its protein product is CASRGRPGTSGISYNEQFF.

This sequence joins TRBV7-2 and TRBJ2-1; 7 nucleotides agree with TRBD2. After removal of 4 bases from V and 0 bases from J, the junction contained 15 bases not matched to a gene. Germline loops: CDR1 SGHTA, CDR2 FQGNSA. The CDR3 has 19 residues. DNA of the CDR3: TGTGCCAGCAGCTCAAGGTTGACTAGCTGGGTGAGCTCCTACAATGAGCAGTTCTTC. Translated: CASSSRLTSWVSSYNEQFF.

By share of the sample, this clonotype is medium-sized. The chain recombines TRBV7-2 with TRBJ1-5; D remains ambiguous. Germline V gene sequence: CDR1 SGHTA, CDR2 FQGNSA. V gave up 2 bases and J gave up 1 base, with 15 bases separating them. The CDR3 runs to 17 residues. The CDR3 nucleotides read TGTGCCAGCAGCTTAAGGTCAGGCATGGGGAGCAATCAGCCCCAGCATTTT. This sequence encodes CASSLRSGMGSNQPQHF.

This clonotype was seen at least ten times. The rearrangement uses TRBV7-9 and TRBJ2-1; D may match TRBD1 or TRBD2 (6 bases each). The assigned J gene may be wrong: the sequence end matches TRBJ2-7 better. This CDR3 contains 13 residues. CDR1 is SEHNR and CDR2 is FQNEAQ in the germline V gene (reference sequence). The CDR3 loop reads CASSGGLPYEQYF. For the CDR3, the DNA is TGTGCCAGCAGTGGGGGGCTTCCCTACGAGCAGTACTTC.

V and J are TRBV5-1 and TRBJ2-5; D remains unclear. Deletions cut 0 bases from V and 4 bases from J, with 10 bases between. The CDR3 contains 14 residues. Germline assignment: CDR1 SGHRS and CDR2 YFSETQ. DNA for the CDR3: TGCGCCAGCAGCTTGGAGGCCCGCGGAGAGACCCAGTACTTC. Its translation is CASSLEARGETQYF.

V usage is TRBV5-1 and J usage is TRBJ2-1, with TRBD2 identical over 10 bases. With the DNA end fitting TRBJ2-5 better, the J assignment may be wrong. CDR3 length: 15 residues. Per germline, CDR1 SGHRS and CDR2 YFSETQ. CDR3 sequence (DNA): TGCGCCAGCAGATGGAGCGGGGGGGGCCAAGAGACCCAGTACTTC. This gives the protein CASRWSGGGQETQYF.

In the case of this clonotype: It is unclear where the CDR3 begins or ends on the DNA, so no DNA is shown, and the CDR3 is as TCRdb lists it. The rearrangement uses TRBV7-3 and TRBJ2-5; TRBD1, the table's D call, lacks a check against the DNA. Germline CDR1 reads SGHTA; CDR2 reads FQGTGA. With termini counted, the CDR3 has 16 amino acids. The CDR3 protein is CASSSSRDSLWLHLRF.

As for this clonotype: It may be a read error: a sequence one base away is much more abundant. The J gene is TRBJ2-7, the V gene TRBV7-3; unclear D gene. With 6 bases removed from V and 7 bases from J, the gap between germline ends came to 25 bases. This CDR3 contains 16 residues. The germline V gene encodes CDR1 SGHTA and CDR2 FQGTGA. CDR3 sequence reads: CASRPAAGPARNEQYF. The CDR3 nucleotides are TGTGCCAGCAGACCTGCCGCCGGGCCCGCACGCAATGAGCAGTACTTC.

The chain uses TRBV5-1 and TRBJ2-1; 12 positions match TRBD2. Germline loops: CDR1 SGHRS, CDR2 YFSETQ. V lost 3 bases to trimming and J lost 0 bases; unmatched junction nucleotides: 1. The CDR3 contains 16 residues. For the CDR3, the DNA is TGCGCCAGCAGCTCGACTAGCGGGAGCTCCTACAATGAGCAGTTCTTC. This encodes CASSSTSGSSYNEQFF.

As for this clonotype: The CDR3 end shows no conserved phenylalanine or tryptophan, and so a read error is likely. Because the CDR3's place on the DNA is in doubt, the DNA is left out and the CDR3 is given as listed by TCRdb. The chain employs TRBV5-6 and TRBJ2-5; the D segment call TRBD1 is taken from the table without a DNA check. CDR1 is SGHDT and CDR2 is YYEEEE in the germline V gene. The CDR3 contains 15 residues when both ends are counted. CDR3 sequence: CASSFGGQYGYTFGS.

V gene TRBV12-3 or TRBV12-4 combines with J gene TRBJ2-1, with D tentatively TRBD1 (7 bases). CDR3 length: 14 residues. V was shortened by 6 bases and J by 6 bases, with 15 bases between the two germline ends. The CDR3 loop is CASSPGGWSNEQFF. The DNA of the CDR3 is TGTGCCAGCAGCCCAGGGGGGTGGAGCAATGAGCAGTTCTTC.

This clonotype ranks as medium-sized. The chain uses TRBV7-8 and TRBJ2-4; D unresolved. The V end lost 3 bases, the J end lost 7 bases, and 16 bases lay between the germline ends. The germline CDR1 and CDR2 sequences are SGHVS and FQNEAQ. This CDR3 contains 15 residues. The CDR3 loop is CASSLDAGPANIQYF. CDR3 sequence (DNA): TGTGCCAGCAGCTTGGACGCAGGCCCGGCGAACATTCAGTACTTC.

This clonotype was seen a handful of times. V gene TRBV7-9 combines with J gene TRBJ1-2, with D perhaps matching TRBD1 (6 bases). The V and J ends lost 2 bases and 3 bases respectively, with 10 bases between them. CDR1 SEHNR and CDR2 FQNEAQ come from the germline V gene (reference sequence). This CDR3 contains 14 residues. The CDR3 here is CASSLRGGDYGYTF. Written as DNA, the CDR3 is TGTGCCAGCAGCTTAAGAGGGGGGGACTATGGCTACACCTTC.

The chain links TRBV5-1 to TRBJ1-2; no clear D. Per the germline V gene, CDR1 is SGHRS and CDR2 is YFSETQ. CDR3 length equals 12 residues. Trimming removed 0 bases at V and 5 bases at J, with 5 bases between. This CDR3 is CASSLDSYGYTF. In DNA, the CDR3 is TGCGCCAGCAGCTTGGATTCATATGGCTACACCTTC.

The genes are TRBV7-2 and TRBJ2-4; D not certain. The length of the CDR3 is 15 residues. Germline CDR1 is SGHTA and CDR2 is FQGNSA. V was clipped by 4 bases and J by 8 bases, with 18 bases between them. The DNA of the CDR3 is TGTGCCAGCAGCTCACTGGACGTAAGTTGGCACATTCAGTACTTC. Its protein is CASSSLDVSWHIQYF.

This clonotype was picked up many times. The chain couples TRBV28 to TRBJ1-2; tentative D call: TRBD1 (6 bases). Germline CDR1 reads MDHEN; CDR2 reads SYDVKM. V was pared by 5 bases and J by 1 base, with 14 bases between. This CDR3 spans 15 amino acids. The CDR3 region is CASSRTGTNNYGYTF. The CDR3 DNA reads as TGTGCCAGCAGTCGGACCGGGACAAATAACTATGGCTACACCTTC.